Listed below are T cell receptor beta chains from one sample, sequenced in a study of blood T cells in healthy people across ages. TCRdb ran MiXCR on the 5' RACE reads and lists one entry per CDR3 protein. The sample has about 640,000 distinct CDR3 sequences, around three fifths seen once. Material: blood. The receptors derive from a man in his 60s in good health. Each CDR3 is given with its conserved first and last residue. Fields, in order: V gene, J gene, clone size, D gene, CDR3 DNA, CDR3 protein. D genes are given only for firm matches. A clone size is listed for some rows: how often the clone was seen (once, few, many), or a class if it is expanded.

V gene: TRBV21-1; J gene: TRBJ2-5; clone size: few; D gene: -; CDR3 DNA: TGTGCCAGCAGCAAAGTAAAGGGGGCGGGGGAGACCCAGTACTTC; CDR3 protein: CASSKVKGAGETQYF
V gene: TRBV21-1; J gene: TRBJ2-5; clone size: few; D gene: -; CDR3 DNA: TGTGCCAGCAGCACCCTGGGACTAGTGGAGGAGACCCAGTACTTC; CDR3 protein: CASSTLGLVEETQYF
V gene: TRBV27; J gene: TRBJ2-6; clone size: -; D gene: TRBD2; CDR3 DNA: TGTGCCAGCAGTCTCGCCGGACTAGTGGATGGGGCCAACGTCCTGACTTTC; CDR3 protein: CASSLAGLVDGANVLTF
V gene: TRBV10-1; J gene: TRBJ2-3; clone size: once; D gene: TRBD2; CDR3 DNA: TGCGCCAGCAGTGAGTGGACGACTAGCGCAGATACGCAGTATTTT; CDR3 protein: CASSEWTTSADTQYF
V gene: TRBV3-1; J gene: TRBJ2-3; clone size: -; D gene: -; CDR3 DNA: TGTGCCAGCAGCCAAGGGGCCGGGGCGGATACGCAGTATTTT; CDR3 protein: CASSQGAGADTQYF
V gene: TRBV20-1; J gene: TRBJ1-2; clone size: -; D gene: TRBD1; CDR3 DNA: TGCAGTGCTAGAGTACAGGGGGTCTACTATGGCTACATCTTC; CDR3 protein: CSARVQGVYYGYIF
V gene: TRBV7-6; J gene: TRBJ2-7; clone size: few; D gene: -; CDR3 DNA: TGTGCCAGCAGCTTAGTGGGGCCCTGGGGCGAGCAGTACTTC; CDR3 protein: CASSLVGPWGEQYF
V gene: TRBV9; J gene: TRBJ2-5; clone size: few; D gene: TRBD2; CDR3 DNA: TGTGCCAGCAGCGTAGGGGCTAGCGGGGCCCAAGAGACCCAGTACTTC; CDR3 protein: CASSVGASGAQETQYF
V gene: TRBV5-1; J gene: TRBJ2-7; clone size: -; D gene: -; CDR3 DNA: TGCGCCAACAGCCCGGGATGGGGGGTGGATGCCGAGCAGTACTTC; CDR3 protein: CANSPGWGVDAEQYF
V gene: TRBV6-6; J gene: TRBJ1-3; clone size: -; D gene: -; CDR3 DNA: TGTGCCAGCAGTTACAGTTACCTCTCTGGAAACACCATATATTTT; CDR3 protein: CASSYSYLSGNTIYF
V gene: TRBV12-5; J gene: TRBJ2-1; clone size: -; D gene: TRBD1; CDR3 DNA: TGTGCTAGTGGTTCCTCAGGGGGAAACAATGAGCAGTTCTTC; CDR3 protein: CASGSSGGNNEQFF
V gene: TRBV5-1; J gene: TRBJ1-1; clone size: few; D gene: -; CDR3 DNA: TGCGCCAGCAGCTTGGACCCGGGGAGCACTGAAGCTTTCTTT; CDR3 protein: CASSLDPGSTEAFF
V gene: TRBV6-6; J gene: TRBJ2-1; clone size: -; D gene: TRBD1; CDR3 DNA: TGTGCCAGCAGCTCCCGACAGGGCTACTACAATGAGCAGTTCTTC; CDR3 protein: CASSSRQGYYNEQFF
V gene: TRBV27; J gene: TRBJ1-2; clone size: -; D gene: TRBD1; CDR3 DNA: TGTGCCAGCAGTCCTTCCGGAACAGGGGCGGTCTATGGCTACACCTTC; CDR3 protein: CASSPSGTGAVYGYTF
V gene: TRBV6-1; J gene: TRBJ1-2; clone size: -; D gene: -; CDR3 DNA: TGTGCCAGCAGCCTCCTAGGCCAAGCTAACTATGGCTACACCTTC; CDR3 protein: CASSLLGQANYGYTF
V gene: TRBV6-2/TRBV6-3; J gene: TRBJ2-1; clone size: -; D gene: TRBD2; CDR3 DNA: TGTGCCAGCAGTTACCCATCTGCTGGCGGGGGGAACTACAATGAGCAGTTCTTC; CDR3 protein: CASSYPSAGGGNYNEQFF
V gene: TRBV18; J gene: TRBJ1-1; clone size: -; D gene: -; CDR3 DNA: TGTGCCAGCTCACCTTATCAGGGCCTCAACACTGAAGCTTTCTTT; CDR3 protein: CASSPYQGLNTEAFF
V gene: TRBV4-2; J gene: TRBJ2-3; clone size: -; D gene: TRBD2; CDR3 DNA: TGTGCCAGCAGCCATGAACTAGCGCTTAGCACAGATACGCAGTATTTT; CDR3 protein: CASSHELALSTDTQYF
V gene: TRBV15; J gene: TRBJ2-6; clone size: -; D gene: -; CDR3 DNA: TGTGCCACCAGCAGAGACGGATCCGGGGCCAACGTCCTGACTTTC; CDR3 protein: CATSRDGSGANVLTF
V gene: TRBV12-3/TRBV12-4; J gene: TRBJ1-2; clone size: few; D gene: -; CDR3 DNA: TGTGCCCGCAGTTTATGGAGCTATGGCTACACCTTC; CDR3 protein: CARSLWSYGYTF
V gene: TRBV5-5; J gene: TRBJ2-1; clone size: many; D gene: -; CDR3 DNA: TGTGCCAGCAGCTTTAGCATAAAGAGTTACAATGAGCAGTTCTTC; CDR3 protein: CASSFSIKSYNEQFF
V gene: TRBV2; J gene: TRBJ1-2; clone size: -; D gene: -; CDR3 DNA: TGTGCCAGCAGTGAAGAACAGCTAAACTATGGCTACACCTTC; CDR3 protein: CASSEEQLNYGYTF
V gene: TRBV3-1; J gene: TRBJ2-4; clone size: few; D gene: -; CDR3 DNA: TGTGCCAGCAGCCAAGATGGAGCCTCCCTTCAGTACTTC; CDR3 protein: CASSQDGASLQYF
V gene: TRBV5-1; J gene: TRBJ1-4; clone size: few; D gene: -; CDR3 DNA: TGCGCCAGCAGCCCCTCAGGGGAAGGTGGTGAAAAACTGTTTTTT; CDR3 protein: CASSPSGEGGEKLFF